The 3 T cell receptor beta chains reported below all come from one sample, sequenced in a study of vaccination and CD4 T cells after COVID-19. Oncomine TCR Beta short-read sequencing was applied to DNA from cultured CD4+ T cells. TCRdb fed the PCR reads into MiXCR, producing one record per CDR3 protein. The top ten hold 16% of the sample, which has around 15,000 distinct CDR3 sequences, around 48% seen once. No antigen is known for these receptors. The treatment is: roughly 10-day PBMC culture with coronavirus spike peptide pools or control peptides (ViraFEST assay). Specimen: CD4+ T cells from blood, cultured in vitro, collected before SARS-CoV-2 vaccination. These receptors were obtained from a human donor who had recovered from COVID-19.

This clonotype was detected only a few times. DNA of the CDR3: TGCAGTGCTAGTCGGCAGGGTATGGGCACAGATACGCAGTATTTT. It codes for CSASRQGMGTDTQYF. The chain employs TRBV20-1 and TRBJ2-3; D is perhaps TRBD1 (5 bases). The CDR3 has 15 residues. With 3 bases removed from V and 1 base from J, the gap between germline ends came to 14 bases. Looked up from germline, CDR1 is DFQATT and CDR2 is SNEGSKA (reference sequence).

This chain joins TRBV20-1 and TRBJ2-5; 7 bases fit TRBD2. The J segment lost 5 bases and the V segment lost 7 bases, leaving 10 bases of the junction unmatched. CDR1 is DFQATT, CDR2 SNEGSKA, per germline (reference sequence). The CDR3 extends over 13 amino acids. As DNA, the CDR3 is TGCAGTGTCCCGAAACCGCGGGGGGAGACCCAGTACTTC. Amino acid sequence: CSVPKPRGETQYF.

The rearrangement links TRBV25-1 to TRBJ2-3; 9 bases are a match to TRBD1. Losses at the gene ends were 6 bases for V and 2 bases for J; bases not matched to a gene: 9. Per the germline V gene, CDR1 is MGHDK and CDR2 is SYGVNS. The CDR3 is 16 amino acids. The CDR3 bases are TGTGCCAGCAGCCCTAAGGACAGGGGCGTCACAGATACGCAGTATTTT. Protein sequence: CASSPKDRGVTDTQYF.